Listed here are 25 T cell receptor beta chains from one sample, sequenced in a study of cytomegalovirus exposure and HLA in healthy donors. Method: immunoSEQ multiplex PCR; TCRdb's copy keeps in-frame clones and lacks some. The sample consists of 120,000 to 150,000 clones, around 88% of them appearing once. Sequencing was carried out using PBMCs. The receptors stem from a woman aged 18-29 years in good health and CMV-seropositive.

The chain employs TRBV7-2 and TRBJ2-1; 14 bases match TRBD2. The trim removed 4 bases at V and 9 bases at J, leaving 8 bases unmatched. There are 16 residues in the CDR3. Per germline, CDR1 SGHTA and CDR2 FQGNSA. The CDR3 DNA follows: TGTGCCAGCAGCTCGACTAGCGGGAGGGCGTATGTTGAGCAGTTCTTC. It yields the protein CASSSTSGRAYVEQFF. Full variable domain (remainder filled in from reference TRBV7-2 and TRBJ2-1): GAGVSQSPSNKVTEKGKDVELRCDPISGHTALYWYRQSLGQGLEFLIYFQGNSAPDKSGLPSDRFSAERTGGSVSTLTIQRTQQEDSAVYLCASSSTSGRAYVEQFFGPGTRLTVL.

The chain has TRBV11-2 and TRBJ2-3; D possibly corresponds to TRBD1 (6 bases). CDR3 size: 15 residues. The V gene's germline CDR1 is SGHAT and CDR2 FQNNGV. Trimming left V 5 bases short and J 1 base short, with 13 bases between. The CDR3 is CASSAGVGGTDTQYF. CDR3 nucleotides: TGTGCCAGCAGCGCAGGGGTGGGTGGCACAGATACGCAGTATTTT. The full variable domain, in which reference TRBV11-2 and TRBJ2-3 provide the parts outside the CDR3, is EAGVAQSPRYKIIEKRQSVAFWCNPISGHATLYWYQQILGQGPKLLIQFQNNGVVDDSQLPKDRFSAERLKGVDSTLKIQPAKLEDSAVYLCASSAGVGGTDTQYFGPGTRLTVL.

V is TRBV4-1 and J is TRBJ2-3; weak D call: TRBD2 (6 bases). V was trimmed by 0 bases and J by 6 bases, leaving 16 bases between them. The CDR3 is made up of 16 amino acids. The germline V gene encodes CDR1 MGHRA and CDR2 YSYEKL. The CDR3: CASSQDSGNRGDTQYF. CDR3 DNA sequence: TGCGCCAGCAGCCAAGATAGCGGCAACCGGGGCGATACGCAGTATTTT.

This clone was found a few times. The chain couples TRBV19 to TRBJ2-7, with a weak D call TRBD1 (6 bases). Germline V gene lookup returns CDR1 LNHDA and CDR2 SQIVND (reference sequence). The CDR3 has 12 amino acids. Trimming took 1 base from V and 5 from J, leaving 6 bases between them. The CDR3 spells CASSIAGDEQYF. CDR3 coding DNA: TGTGCCAGTAGTATAGCAGGGGACGAGCAGTACTTC.

V and J are TRBV7-2 and TRBJ2-5; no reliable D call. V was cut by 1 base and J by 1 base, with 10 bases left in between. This CDR3 is 15 amino acids long. Per germline, CDR1 SGHTA and CDR2 FQGNSA. CDR3 in amino acids: CASSLGASLQETQYF. The CDR3 nucleotides read TGTGCCAGCAGCTTAGGTGCGTCCCTCCAAGAGACCCAGTACTTC. Together with reference TRBV7-2 and TRBJ2-5, the CDR3 gives the full variable domain: GAGVSQSPSNKVTEKGKDVELRCDPISGHTALYWYRQSLGQGLEFLIYFQGNSAPDKSGLPSDRFSAERTGGSVSTLTIQRTQQEDSAVYLCASSLGASLQETQYFGPGTRLLVL.

This chain joins TRBV14 and TRBJ2-1; TRBD2 aligns across 8 bases. The CDR3 consists of 17 residues. CDR1 and CDR2 (germline): SGHDN, FVKESK. V lost 0 bases, J lost 2 bases, and 6 bases stayed unmatched. The chain's CDR3 is CASSQERLAGTYNEQFF. The CDR3 DNA follows: TGTGCCAGCAGCCAAGAGAGGCTAGCGGGTACCTACAATGAGCAGTTCTTC.

CDR3 coding DNA: TGTGCCAGCAGCTCCGGGAGTCACGAGCAGTTCTTC. Residues: CASSSGSHEQFF. This chain connects TRBV11-2 to TRBJ2-1; a weak D match, TRBD2 (6 bases). V lost 4 bases to trimming and J lost 10 bases, with 11 bases between them. This CDR3 spans 12 amino acids. Germline V gene sequence: CDR1 SGHAT, CDR2 FQNNGV.

This sequence joins TRBV28 and TRBJ1-2; maybe TRBD1 (6 bases). V lost 7 bases to trimming and J lost 8 bases, with 20 bases between them. The CDR3 totals 14 residues. Germline V gene lookup returns CDR1 MDHEN and CDR2 SYDVKM. The CDR3 sequence: CASTTNGRGGGYTF. The CDR3 DNA sequence: TGTGCCAGCACCACGAACGGCAGGGGTGGAGGCTACACCTTC.

This clone was seen just once. V is TRBV7-9 and J is TRBJ2-3, with 7 bases identical to TRBD1. The CDR3 loop spans 15 amino acids. Germline values: CDR1 SEHNR, CDR2 FQNEAQ (reference sequence). J gave up 2 bases and V 4 bases, and 6 bases lay outside the gene matches. This CDR3 is CASSSGTVITDTQYF. The CDR3 DNA sequence: TGTGCCAGCAGCTCCGGGACAGTTATCACAGATACGCAGTATTTT.

V gene TRBV29-1 combines with J gene TRBJ2-1, with 7 bases identical to TRBD1. Per germline, CDR1 SQVTM and CDR2 ANQGSEA. The length of the CDR3 is 14 residues. V lost 2 bases, J lost 1 base, and 2 bases stayed unmatched. The CDR3 here is CSVERDRSYNEQFF. The CDR3 coding sequence is TGCAGCGTTGAACGGGACAGATCCTACAATGAGCAGTTCTTC.

This chain connects TRBV7-9 to TRBJ2-3; 13 bases are a match to TRBD2. The CDR3 totals 17 residues. Germline lookup yields CDR1 SEHNR and CDR2 FQNEAQ (reference sequence). V shed 4 bases and J 6 bases; nucleotides not matched to a gene: 10. The CDR3 bases are TGTGCCAGCAGCTCTATGGGACTAGCGGGACGTCGCGATACGCAGTATTTT. Its translation is CASSSMGLAGRRDTQYF.

V and J are TRBV7-2 and TRBJ2-5, with 11 bases fitting TRBD2. The CDR3 loop spans 19 amino acids. V dropped 0 bases and J dropped 2; count of bases not matched to a gene: 11. In germline, CDR1 is SGHTA, CDR2 FQGNSA. The CDR3 loop reads CASSLARSSLAGGQETQYF. CDR3 in DNA: TGTGCCAGCAGCTTAGCCCGCTCGAGTTTAGCGGGGGGGCAAGAGACCCAGTACTTC.

The CDR3 DNA reads as TGTGCCAGCAGCTTGGGGACCCTCGTAAGCGGGGTCACAGATACGCAGTATTTT. Amino acids: CASSLGTLVSGVTDTQYF. The chain employs TRBV5-4 and TRBJ2-3; 7 bases align to TRBD2. The germline V gene has CDR1 SGHNT and CDR2 YYREEE (reference sequence). The CDR3 has 18 residues. V trimming: 0 bases; J trimming: 2 bases; junction bases outside the gene matches: 12.

V and J are TRBV5-4 and TRBJ2-2, with TRBD2 identical over 10 bases. V gave up 3 bases and J gave up 3 bases; unmatched junction bases: 5. The V gene's germline CDR1 is SGHNT and CDR2 YYREEE (reference sequence). This CDR3 comprises 16 residues. CDR3 in DNA: TGTGCCAGCAGCTCCCAAGCGGGGGGGTACACCGGGGAGCTGTTTTTT. This translates into CASSSQAGGYTGELFF.

The rearrangement joins TRBV27 to TRBJ1-5, with 9 bases fitting TRBD1. Germline V gene data show CDR1 as MNHEY and CDR2 as SMNVEV (reference sequence). V gave up 5 bases and J gave up 9 bases; unmatched junction bases: 11. The CDR3 loop spans 15 amino acids. The CDR3 DNA reads as TGTGCCAGCAGTCAATCGCACGGGACAGGGTGGCCCCAGCATTTT. Its translation is CASSQSHGTGWPQHF.

The chain is built from TRBV7-9 and TRBJ2-3; 10 positions agree with TRBD2. The germline gives CDR1 SEHNR, CDR2 FQNEAQ (reference sequence). The CDR3 loop spans 17 amino acids. V dropped 5 bases and J dropped 4; count of bases not matched to a gene: 12. CDR3 residues: CASSHKRASGGADTQYF. CDR3 nucleotides: TGTGCCAGCAGCCACAAGAGGGCTAGCGGGGGTGCAGATACGCAGTATTTT.

This sequence joins TRBV6-1 and TRBJ1-6; D ambiguous. Deletions cut 3 bases from V and 10 bases from J, with 16 bases between. The CDR3 is 15 amino acids. Germline assignment: CDR1 MNHNS and CDR2 SASEGT. CDR3 sequence: CASSDNLGAVSPLHF. Here the CDR3 DNA reads TGTGCCAGCAGTGACAATTTGGGTGCGGTGTCACCCCTCCACTTT.

The chain combines TRBV28 with TRBJ2-1; TRBD2 matches at 8 bases. The CDR3 has 14 amino acids. CDR1 is MDHEN, CDR2 SYDVKM, per germline. Trimming cost V 5 bases and J 4 bases; bases outside gene matches: 4. CDR3 bases: TGTGCCAGCAGTCTACGGGGGGGGTACAATGAGCAGTTCTTC. Amino acid sequence: CASSLRGGYNEQFF.

The chain carries TRBV27 and TRBJ2-1; a weak D match, TRBD2 (5 bases). The germline V and J ends were trimmed by 1 base and 5 bases, with 15 bases remaining between them. In germline, CDR1 is MNHEY, CDR2 SMNVEV (reference sequence). This CDR3 region has 16 residues. Here the CDR3 reads CASSLLWERWNNEQFF. The CDR3 nucleotides are TGTGCCAGCAGTTTATTATGGGAGAGGTGGAACAATGAGCAGTTCTTC.

The rearrangement uses TRBV7-3 and TRBJ2-1, with D tentatively TRBD1 (6 bases). In germline, CDR1 is SGHTA, CDR2 FQGTGA. The CDR3 length is 15 residues. V was pared by 0 bases and J by 1 base, with 7 bases between. Here the CDR3 DNA reads TGTGCCAGCAGCTTAACCAGGGGATCCTACAATGAGCAGTTCTTC. The encoded protein is CASSLTRGSYNEQFF.

The chain carries TRBV5-6 and TRBJ1-1; tentative D call: TRBD1 (6 bases). This CDR3 has 12 residues. In germline, CDR1 is SGHDT, CDR2 YYEEEE. V shed 1 base and J shed 8 bases, with 9 bases lying between them. The CDR3 nucleotides read TGTGCCAGCAGCTTGTACAGGGTAGAAGCTTTCTTT. Translation: CASSLYRVEAFF.

DNA of the CDR3: TGTGCCAGCAGTGATGCCGGGACAGGGCACAGGGAGCTGTTTTTT. It specifies CASSDAGTGHRELFF. The V and J genes are TRBV28 and TRBJ2-2; TRBD1 aligns across 9 bases. CDR3 size: 15 residues. V gave up 5 bases and J gave up 9 bases; unmatched junction bases: 10. Germline CDR1 and CDR2: MDHEN and SYDVKM.

This clone was recorded once. The chain employs TRBV5-1 and TRBJ1-5; D gene ambiguous. V was pared by 2 bases and J by 3 bases, with 12 bases between. Germline V lookup: CDR1 SGHRS, CDR2 YFSETQ. CDR3 length: 15 amino acids. The CDR3 bases are TGCGCCAGCAGCTTAAGCGGCCGTACCAATCAGCCCCAGCATTTT. Its protein product is CASSLSGRTNQPQHF. The whole variable domain, filled in from reference TRBV5-1 and TRBJ1-5, reads KAGVTQTPRYLIKTRGQQVTLSCSPISGHRSVSWYQQTPGQGLQFLFEYFSETQRNKGNFPGRFSGRQFSNSRSEMNVSTLELGDSALYLCASSLSGRTNQPQHFGDGTRLSIL.

The genes are TRBV28 and TRBJ2-7, with D unclear. CDR1 is MDHEN, CDR2 SYDVKM, per germline. Trimming left V 2 bases short and J 4 bases short, with 6 bases between. The CDR3 extends over 12 amino acids. CDR3 sequence (DNA): TGTGCCAGCAGTTTAGCGATGTACGAGCAGTACTTC. It translates to CASSLAMYEQYF.

A remark on this clone: A junction end diverges from the germline sequence, so it may reflect a read error. The rearrangement uses TRBV7-7 and TRBJ2-5; TRBD2 matches at 8 bases. CDR3 size: 15 residues. Germline V lookup: CDR1 SSHAT, CDR2 FNYEAQ (reference sequence). The CDR3 region has the DNA TGTGCTAGCAGCCCGGGACTAGGGGGGGGAGAGACCCAGTACTTC. It is translated as CASSPGLGGGETQYF. The full variable domain, with the rest looked up from reference TRBV7-7 and TRBJ2-5, is GAGVSQSPRYKVTKRGQDVTLRCDPISSHATLYWYQQALGQGPEFLTYFNYEAQPDKSGLPSDRFSAERPEGSISTLTIQRTEQRDSAMYRCASSPGLGGGETQYFGPGTRLLVL.